This T cell receptor (beta chain) was obtained from a study of cytomegalovirus exposure and HLA in healthy donors. General observations from the study: Prediction of most subjects' HLA-A and HLA-B alleles by TCR beta sequences was reportedly accurate. Upon later analysis, TCR association rates were observed to vary by HLA locus, being highest for DRB1 and lowest for HLA-C.

This PCR relied on a set of 60 Vbeta primers and 13 Jbeta primers. Here immunoSEQ multiplex PCR was the method, and the copy in TCRdb shows in-frame clones only, minus some. The repertoire includes 80,000 to 100,000 clones, approximately 71% of them detected once, and around 15% sits in the top ten. Turning to this clone: The antigen is not known.

The sequence was obtained from a woman younger than 30 in good health and CMV-seropositive. Material: PBMCs.

The CDR3 DNA is TGTGCCAGCAGTCCGGACAGGGTGGGGAATGATGGCTACACCTTC. Its protein product is CASSPDRVGNDGYTF. V gene TRBV27 combines with J gene TRBJ1-2; 8 bases match TRBD1. The V gene's germline CDR1 is MNHEY and CDR2 SMNVEV (reference sequence). This CDR3 is built from 15 residues. The V segment lost 5 bases and the J segment 6 bases; nucleotides outside the gene matches: 11.